This paragraph reports one T cell receptor (beta chain). The antigen remains unidentified. These data belong to a study of OX40 agonist ivuxolimab in advanced cancers. Overall study context: Treatment received earlier with anti-PD-1, anti-PD-L1 or anti-CTLA-4 agents was allowed, and 40% had some.

Sequencing used immunoSEQ multiplex PCR; TCRdb keeps in-frame clones, though not all of them. The table shows approximately 82,000 clones, with around 88% occurring only once. Study conclusions and caveats: Among some nonresponders, normalized T-cell clonal expansion was also low. The average count of expanded clones was higher among CD8+ T cells than among CD4+. Clones of CD4+ and CD8+ blood T cells grew by week 6 at doses of 0.1 to 3.0 mg/kg.

Looked up from germline, CDR1 is SNHLY and CDR2 is FYNNEI. This CDR3 spans 14 amino acids. V was pared by 6 bases and J by 6 bases, with 10 bases of the junction left unmatched. Sequencing used CD4+ or CD8+ T cells sorted from blood, obtained in a trial of the OX40 agonist ivuxolimab. The V and J genes are TRBV2 and TRBJ2-7, with TRBD2 matching over 8 bases. This receptor was taken from an adult with an advanced solid tumor such as melanoma, head and neck, liver or kidney cancer. CDR3 residues: CASSFGGGLPEQYF. DNA of the CDR3: TGTGCCAGCAGCTTTGGCGGGGGGCTCCCCGAGCAGTACTTC. Looking up the rest from reference TRBV2 and TRBJ2-7 gives the full variable domain: EPEVTQTPSHQVTQMGQEVILRCVPISNHLYFYWYRQILGQKVEFLVSFYNNEISEKSEIFDDQFSVERPDGSNFTLKIRSTKLEDSAMYFCASSFGGGLPEQYFGPGTRLTVT.